Listed below are T cell receptor beta chains from one sample, sequenced in a study of lymphopenia after photon versus proton radiotherapy. Sequencing was performed with immunoSEQ multiplex PCR; in TCRdb, only in-frame clones are kept and a portion is missing. The table shows roughly 67,000 clones, with approximately 90% occurring only once. The source was peripheral blood, collected from a patient treated with photon-based radiotherapy. The origin of the receptors is a woman between 65 and 79 years old with pancreatic cancer. Each CDR3 is given with its conserved first and last residue. The order of the fields is D gene, J gene, V gene, CDR3 length, CDR3 DNA, CDR3 protein. The D gene is left open where the match is weak.

D gene: TRBD1
J gene: TRBJ2-3
V gene: TRBV10-3
CDR3 length: 16
CDR3 DNA: TGTGCCATCAGCGGAAAAGGGGGACAGATCACAGATACGCAGTATTTT
CDR3 protein: CAISGKGGQITDTQYF

D gene: -
J gene: TRBJ1-6
V gene: TRBV28
CDR3 length: 14
CDR3 DNA: TGTGCCAGCAGTTCCGAATTCTATAATTCACCCCTCCACTTT
CDR3 protein: CASSSEFYNSPLHF

D gene: -
J gene: TRBJ1-1
V gene: TRBV5-1
CDR3 length: 14
CDR3 DNA: TGCGCCAGCAGCTTAGACAGGAGGAACACTGAAGCTTTCTTT
CDR3 protein: CASSLDRRNTEAFF

D gene: -
J gene: TRBJ1-5
V gene: TRBV5-5
CDR3 length: 18
CDR3 DNA: TGTGCCAGCAGCTTAACTCCGGTACAACCATATAGCAATCAGCCCCAGCATTTT
CDR3 protein: CASSLTPVQPYSNQPQHF

D gene: -
J gene: TRBJ2-7
V gene: TRBV6-5
CDR3 length: 13
CDR3 DNA: TGTGCCAGCAGCCCAGACAGAACCTACGAGCAATACTTC
CDR3 protein: CASSPDRTYEQYF

D gene: -
J gene: TRBJ1-1
V gene: TRBV28
CDR3 length: 14
CDR3 DNA: TGTGCCAGCAGACCCTCGACAGCCTACACTGAAGCTTTCTTT
CDR3 protein: CASRPSTAYTEAFF

D gene: TRBD2
J gene: TRBJ2-2
V gene: TRBV25-1
CDR3 length: 15
CDR3 DNA: TGTGCCAGCAGTAGTCCTAGCGGGACGCCCGGGGAGCTGTTTTTT
CDR3 protein: CASSSPSGTPGELFF

D gene: -
J gene: TRBJ2-6
V gene: TRBV7-2
CDR3 length: 14
CDR3 DNA: TGTGCCAGCAGCCTCCCCGCTGGGGCCAACGTCCTGACTTTC
CDR3 protein: CASSLPAGANVLTF

D gene: -
J gene: TRBJ1-1
V gene: TRBV6-1
CDR3 length: 13
CDR3 DNA: TGTGCCAGTACAGGTTGGGGGGACACTGAAGCTTTCTTT
CDR3 protein: CASTGWGDTEAFF

D gene: -
J gene: TRBJ2-3
V gene: TRBV28
CDR3 length: 16
CDR3 DNA: TGTGCCAGCAGTCCCCTCCCCGGGACGGGCACAGATACGCAGTATTTT
CDR3 protein: CASSPLPGTGTDTQYF

D gene: -
J gene: TRBJ1-5
V gene: TRBV7-3
CDR3 length: 13
CDR3 DNA: TGTGCCAGCAGCTTTACAATGGAACAGCCCCAGCATTTT
CDR3 protein: CASSFTMEQPQHF

D gene: -
J gene: TRBJ1-1
V gene: TRBV6-5
CDR3 length: 13
CDR3 DNA: TGTGCCAGCAGCACCTCGATGGACACTGAAGCTTTCTTT
CDR3 protein: CASSTSMDTEAFF

D gene: -
J gene: TRBJ2-1
V gene: TRBV2
CDR3 length: 14
CDR3 DNA: TGTGCCAGCGGAACAGGAGAACGATACAATGAGCAGTTCTTC
CDR3 protein: CASGTGERYNEQFF

D gene: -
J gene: TRBJ2-2
V gene: TRBV7-6
CDR3 length: 12
CDR3 DNA: TGTGCCAGCAGCTTGGACGTCGGGGAGCTGTTTTTT
CDR3 protein: CASSLDVGELFF